What follows describes a single T cell receptor (beta chain). The sample belongs to a study of blood T cell repertoires in COVID-19. Looking at the study overall: The United States, Italy and Spain provided the acute and convalescent COVID-19 samples. PBMCs, B-cell-depleted T cells, or T cells were the source of the cDNA or gDNA that made up the material.

In terms of age and location, participants ranged from about 18 to 100 years and lived in about two dozen US areas. Clinical history reported by participants formed the basis on which cohorts were assigned. Profiling relied on immunoSEQ multiplex PCR, and the TCRdb table lists in-frame clones only, not all of them. The profile shows about 220,000 clones, around 88% of them singletons. V was shortened by 1 base and J by 3 bases, with 7 bases between the two germline ends. CDR1 SGHTA and CDR2 FQGNSA come from the germline V gene. This CDR3 has 14 amino acids. Material for sequencing was PBMCs or T cells enriched from blood (not recorded which). The receptor was derived from a woman in her forties or fifties with acute COVID-19. The chain carries TRBV7-2 and TRBJ2-1; D may be TRBD2 (5 bases). The CDR3 loop is CASSLGTFYNEQFF. The CDR3 DNA follows: TGTGCCAGCAGCTTAGGGACTTTCTACAATGAGCAGTTCTTC.